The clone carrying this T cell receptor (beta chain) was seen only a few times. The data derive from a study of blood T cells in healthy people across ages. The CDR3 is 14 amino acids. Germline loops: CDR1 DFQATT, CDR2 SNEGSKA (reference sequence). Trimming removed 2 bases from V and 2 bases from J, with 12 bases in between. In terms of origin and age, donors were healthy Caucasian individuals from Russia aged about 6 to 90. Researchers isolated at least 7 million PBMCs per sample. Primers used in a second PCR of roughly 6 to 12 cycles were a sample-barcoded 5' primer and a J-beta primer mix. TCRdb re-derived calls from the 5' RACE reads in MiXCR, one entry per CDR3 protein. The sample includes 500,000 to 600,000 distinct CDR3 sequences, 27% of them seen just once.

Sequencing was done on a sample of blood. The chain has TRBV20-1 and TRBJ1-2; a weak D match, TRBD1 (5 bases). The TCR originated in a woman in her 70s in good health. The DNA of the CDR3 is TGCAGTGCTAGACGGCAGGGCCGAAACTATGGCTACACCTTC. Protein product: CSARRQGRNYGYTF.